The clone carrying this T cell receptor (beta chain) was detected once. Its antigen is currently unknown. One end of the junction does not line up with germline, which may come from a read error. A sample-barcoded 5' primer and a J-beta primer mix were used in a second PCR of roughly 6 to 11 cycles. MiXCR was run by TCRdb on the 5' RACE reads, yielding one entry per CDR3 protein. The data contain over 950,000 distinct CDR3 sequences, 35% to 40% of them singletons. The data stem from a study of blood T cells in healthy people across ages. General study points: PBMCs were not sorted, which prevented a conclusive comparison of naive versus antigen-experienced cells.

The CDR3 length is 14 residues. Germline V CDR1 and CDR2: ENHRY, SYGVKD. This chain links TRBV10-3 with TRBJ2-3; 10 bases match TRBD2. The sequence came from a man between 18 and 29 years old in good health. The sequencing input was blood. The CDR3 region has the DNA TGTGCCACCCAGCGGGGGGGCGGCGCAGATGCGCAGTATTTT. It specifies CATQRGGGADAQYF.